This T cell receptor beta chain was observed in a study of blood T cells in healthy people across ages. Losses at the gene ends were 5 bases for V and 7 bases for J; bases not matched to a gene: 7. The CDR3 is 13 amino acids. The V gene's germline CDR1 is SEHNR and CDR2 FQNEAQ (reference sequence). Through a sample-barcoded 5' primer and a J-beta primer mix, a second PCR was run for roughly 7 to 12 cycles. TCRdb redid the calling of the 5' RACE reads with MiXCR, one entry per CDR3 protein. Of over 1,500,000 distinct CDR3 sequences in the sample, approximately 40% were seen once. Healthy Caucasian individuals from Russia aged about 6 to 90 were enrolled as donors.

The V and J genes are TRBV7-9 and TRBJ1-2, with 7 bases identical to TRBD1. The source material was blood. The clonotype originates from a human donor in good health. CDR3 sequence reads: CASSHDREFGYTF. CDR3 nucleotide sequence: TGTGCCAGCAGCCACGACAGGGAGTTTGGCTACACCTTC.